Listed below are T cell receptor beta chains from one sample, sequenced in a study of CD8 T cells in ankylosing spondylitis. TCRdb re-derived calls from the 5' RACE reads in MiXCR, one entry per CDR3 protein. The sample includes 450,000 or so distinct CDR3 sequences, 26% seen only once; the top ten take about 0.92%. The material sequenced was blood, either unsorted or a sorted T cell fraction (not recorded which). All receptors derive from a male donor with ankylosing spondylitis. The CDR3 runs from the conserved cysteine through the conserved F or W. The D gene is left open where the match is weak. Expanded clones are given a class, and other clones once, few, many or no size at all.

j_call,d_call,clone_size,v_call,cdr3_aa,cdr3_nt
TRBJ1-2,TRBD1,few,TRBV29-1,CSVETGVYGYTF,TGCAGCGTGGAGACAGGGGTCTATGGCTACACCTTC
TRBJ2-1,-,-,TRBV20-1,CSAVRAHNEQFF,TGCAGTGCAGTTAGGGCCCACAATGAGCAGTTCTTC
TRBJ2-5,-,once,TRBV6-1,CASSEVTGKVTQYF,TGTGCCAGCAGTGAAGTTACAGGGAAGGTGACCCAGTACTTC
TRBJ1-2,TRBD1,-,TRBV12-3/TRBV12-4,CASRLTGKLNYGYTF,TGTGCCAGCAGGCTGACAGGGAAACTTAACTATGGCTACACCTTC
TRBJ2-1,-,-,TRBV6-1,CASSEFPKPGNEQFF,TGTGCCAGCAGTGAATTCCCGAAACCGGGGAATGAGCAGTTCTTC
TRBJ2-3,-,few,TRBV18,CASSPSGTTDTQYF,TGTGCCAGCTCACCGAGTGGGACCACAGATACGCAGTATTTT
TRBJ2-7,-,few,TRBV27,CASSSGAGFYEQYF,TGTGCCAGCAGTTCAGGGGCCGGGTTCTACGAGCAGTACTTC
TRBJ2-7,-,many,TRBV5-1,CASSLVGGTTYEQYF,TGCGCCAGCAGCTTGGTTGGGGGAACTACCTACGAGCAGTACTTC
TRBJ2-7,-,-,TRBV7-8,CASSRVQGINEQYF,TGTGCCAGCAGCCGAGTACAGGGAATTAACGAGCAGTACTTC
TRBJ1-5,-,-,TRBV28,CASRVPGAGNQPQHF,TGTGCCAGCAGGGTTCCAGGGGCGGGGAATCAGCCCCAGCATTTT
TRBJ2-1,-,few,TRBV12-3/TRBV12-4,CASSGINEQFF,TGTGCCAGCAGCGGGATAAATGAGCAGTTCTTC
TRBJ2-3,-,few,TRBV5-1,CASRVISLGDTQYF,TGCGCCAGCAGAGTAATTTCCTTGGGAGATACGCAGTATTTT
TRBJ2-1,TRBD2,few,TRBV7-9,CASSLRREDNEQFF,TGTGCCAGCAGCTTACGCCGGGAGGACAATGAGCAGTTCTTC
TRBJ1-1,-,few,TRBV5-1,CASSLAQTGDTEAFF,TGCGCCAGCAGCTTGGCCCAAACTGGGGACACTGAAGCTTTCTTT
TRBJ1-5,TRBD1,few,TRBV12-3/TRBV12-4,CASTPSGGGQPQHF,TGTGCCAGCACCCCCTCAGGGGGCGGTCAGCCCCAGCATTTT
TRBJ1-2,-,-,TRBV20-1,CSASRAANYGYTF,TGCAGTGCCAGCCGGGCAGCTAACTATGGCTACACCTTC
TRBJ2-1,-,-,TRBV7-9,CASSSSGYEQFF,TGTGCCAGCAGCTCCTCAGGCTATGAGCAGTTCTTC
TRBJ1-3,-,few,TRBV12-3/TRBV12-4,CASSETWDTIYF,TGTGCCAGCAGTGAGACCTGGGACACCATATATTTT
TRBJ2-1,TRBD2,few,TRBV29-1,CSVEDRREGLGYKEQFF,TGCAGCGTTGAAGATCGACGGGAGGGACTAGGTTATAAGGAGCAGTTCTTC
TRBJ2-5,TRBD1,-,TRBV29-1,CSVGPQQGATQYF,TGCAGCGTGGGGCCTCAACAGGGGGCAACCCAGTACTTC
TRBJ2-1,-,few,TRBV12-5,CASGSRQVPSGEQFF,TGTGCTAGTGGTTCCCGACAGGTACCGTCAGGGGAGCAGTTCTTC
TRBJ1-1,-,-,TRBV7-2,CASSLVGGVNTEAFF,TGTGCCAGCAGCTTAGTAGGCGGGGTGAACACTGAAGCTTTCTTT
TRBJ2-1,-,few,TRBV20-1,CSARDPRTNEQFF,TGCAGTGCTAGAGATCCTAGGACCAATGAGCAGTTCTTC
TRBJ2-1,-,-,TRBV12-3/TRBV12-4,CASGGVQAVNNEQFF,TGTGCCAGCGGGGGCGTTCAAGCGGTAAACAATGAGCAGTTCTTC
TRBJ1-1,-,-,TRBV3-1,CASSQGPTSSEAFF,TGTGCCAGCAGCCAAGGCCCGACATCCAGTGAAGCTTTCTTT
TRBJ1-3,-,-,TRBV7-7,CASSPDVGNTIYF,TGTGCCAGCAGCCCCGACGTAGGAAACACCATATATTTT
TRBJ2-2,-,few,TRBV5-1,CASSFGPPGELFF,TGCGCCAGCAGCTTCGGTCCTCCGGGGGAGCTGTTTTTT